A single sample gave rise to the 16 T cell receptor beta chains below, sequenced in a study of shared clonotypes between healthy human individuals. Method: immunoSEQ multiplex PCR; TCRdb's copy keeps in-frame clones and lacks some. The table has around 750,000 clones, 74% seen once. Sequences were obtained from memory CD4+ T cells sorted from blood. The subset: CD45RA-negative fraction. The receptors shown here come from a woman aged 25 to 39 in good health.

The V and J genes are TRBV7-9 and TRBJ2-3, with TRBD2 as a possible D gene (5 bases). Per germline, CDR1 SEHNR and CDR2 FQNEAQ (reference sequence). Trimming pared 0 bases from V and 6 bases from J, leaving 7 bases between. The CDR3 totals 13 residues. This CDR3 is CASSLALGDTQYF. The CDR3 nucleotides are TGTGCCAGCAGCTTAGCACTAGGGGATACGCAGTATTTT.

Here the CDR3 DNA reads TGTGCCAGCAGCTTGTGGGGGGCTGGGGCCAACGTCCTGACTTTC. Amino acids: CASSLWGAGANVLTF. The J gene is TRBJ2-6, the V gene TRBV5-8; maybe TRBD2 (6 bases). The CDR3 extends over 15 amino acids. Trimming stripped 1 base from V and 2 bases from J, with 7 bases between. Germline CDR1 is SGHTS and CDR2 is YDEGEE.

This chain links TRBV28 with TRBJ1-4; D gene unclear. The CDR3 consists of 16 residues. Per the germline V gene, CDR1 is MDHEN and CDR2 is SYDVKM. Trimming stripped 6 bases from V and 4 bases from J, with 18 bases between. For the CDR3, the DNA is TGTGCCAGCAGACCTGCCTTGAGGGTCTTTAATGAAAAACTGTTTTTT. Protein sequence: CASRPALRVFNEKLFF.

J is TRBJ2-6 and V is TRBV4-2; 11 bases are a match to TRBD1. This CDR3 is built from 18 residues. Looked up from germline, CDR1 is LGHNA and CDR2 is YNFKEQ. Unmatched junction bases numbered 10, after V lost 5 bases and J lost 4 bases. The CDR3 nucleotides read TGTGCCAGCAGCTTGGGGGACAGGGGGACTGCCGGGGCCAACGTCCTGACTTTC. Residues: CASSLGDRGTAGANVLTF.

V gene TRBV28 combines with J gene TRBJ1-2; D may be TRBD1 (6 bases). The CDR3 is 12 amino acids. V was trimmed by 6 bases and J by 10 bases, leaving 15 bases between them. Germline CDR1 reads MDHEN; CDR2 reads SYDVKM. The CDR3 DNA reads as TGTGCCAGCAGATACCAAGGGGGGGACTACACCTTC. It yields the protein CASRYQGGDYTF.

The chain is built from TRBV13 and TRBJ2-7, with 8 bases aligning to TRBD1. Losses at the gene ends were 4 bases for V and 3 bases for J; bases not matched to a gene: 8. CDR1 PRHDT and CDR2 FYEKMQ come from the germline V gene (reference sequence). CDR3 length equals 15 residues. CDR3 sequence reads: CASSYGQGMIYEQYF. The DNA of the CDR3 is TGTGCCAGCAGCTATGGACAGGGAATGATCTACGAGCAGTACTTC.

This rearrangement joins TRBV7-3 to TRBJ2-2; a possible D gene is TRBD1 (6 bases). This CDR3 spans 15 amino acids. Germline assignment: CDR1 SGHTA and CDR2 FQGTGA. Trimming stripped 5 bases from V and 2 bases from J, with 12 bases between. The CDR3 DNA reads TGTGCCAGCAGCACGAGAGGGGGTAACACCGGGGAGCTGTTTTTT. Its protein is CASSTRGGNTGELFF. Full variable domain (outside the CDR3, taken from reference TRBV7-3 and TRBJ2-2): GAGVSQTPSNKVTEKGKYVELRCDPISGHTALYWYRQSLGQGPEFLIYFQGTGAADDSGLPNDRFFAVRPEGSVSTLKIQRTERGDSAVYLCASSTRGGNTGELFFGEGSRLTVL.

V usage is TRBV19 and J usage is TRBJ1-4; D is perhaps TRBD1 (5 bases). Germline CDR1 and CDR2: LNHDA and SQIVND (reference sequence). This CDR3 spans 17 amino acids. Trimming took off 6 bases at V and 1 base at J, with 18 bases between the two ends. The CDR3 loop is CASRPRQTSGTNEKLFF. The CDR3, as DNA: TGTGCCAGTAGGCCCAGACAGACGTCGGGAACTAATGAAAAACTGTTTTTT.

The chain recombines TRBV5-1 with TRBJ2-2; 11 bases are shared with TRBD2. J lost 3 bases, V lost 3 bases, and 7 bases had no gene match. Germline V gene data show CDR1 as SGHRS and CDR2 as YFSETQ. This CDR3 is built from 17 residues. CDR3 sequence: CASSSNLAGGDTGELFF. As DNA, the CDR3 is TGCGCCAGCAGCTCCAACTTAGCGGGAGGGGACACCGGGGAGCTGTTTTTT.

This clone was detected ten times or more. The chain uses TRBV18 and TRBJ2-3; TRBD2 matches 9 bases. J lost 4 bases, V lost 5 bases, and 10 bases had no gene match. Germline CDR1 is KGHSH and CDR2 is LQKENI. The CDR3 runs 16 residues. In nucleotides, the CDR3 is TGTGCCAGCTCATCCGGTGGCGGGAGGGCCCCAGATACGCAGTATTTT. This translates into CASSSGGGRAPDTQYF.

The chain recombines TRBV5-4 with TRBJ1-2, with D possibly TRBD1 on 6 matching bases. The CDR3 extends over 12 amino acids. Germline lookup yields CDR1 SGHNT and CDR2 YYREEE (reference sequence). Trimming left V 6 bases short and J 4 bases short, with 10 bases between. CDR3 region: CASKGGSYGYTF. The CDR3 DNA sequence: TGTGCCAGCAAAGGGGGTTCCTATGGCTACACCTTC.

This chain joins TRBV7-9 and TRBJ1-5; D uncertain. V lost 6 bases and J lost 1, with 25 bases in between. Per germline, CDR1 SEHNR and CDR2 FQNEAQ (reference sequence). This CDR3 is 19 amino acids long. The CDR3 reads CASSSNSPPTDISNQPQHF. CDR3 nucleotides: TGTGCCAGCAGTTCCAATTCCCCCCCCACAGACATCAGCAATCAGCCCCAGCATTTT.

A note on this clone: A far larger clone is a single base away, which makes a read error likely. The sample carries other DNA sequences with the same CDR3. The chain combines TRBV2 with TRBJ2-7, with a weak D call TRBD1 (6 bases). The CDR3 runs to 12 residues. Germline CDR1 and CDR2: SNHLY and FYNNEI. Trimming cost V 8 bases and J 3 bases, with 11 bases left between them. The CDR3 DNA sequence: TGTGCCAGCGGTGGACAGTTCTACGAGCAGTACTTC. The encoded protein is CASGGQFYEQYF.

To note about this clone: The sample has other DNA sequences that encode this CDR3 too. The chain joins TRBV29-1 to TRBJ2-7; weak D call: TRBD2 (5 bases). Germline values: CDR1 SQVTM, CDR2 ANQGSEA. The CDR3 has 12 residues. V lost 7 bases to trimming and J lost 4 bases, with 14 bases between them. The CDR3 spells CSAGLAGYEQYF. The CDR3 DNA reads as TGCAGCGCCGGGCTTGCGGGTTACGAGCAGTACTTC.

V usage is TRBV5-1 and J usage is TRBJ2-2; the D gene could be TRBD1 or TRBD2 (5 bases each). Germline CDR1 is SGHRS and CDR2 is YFSETQ. The CDR3 runs 15 residues. V dropped 7 bases and J dropped 5 bases, with 18 bases sitting between them. The CDR3 protein is CASHARGGGTGELFF. As DNA, the CDR3 is TGCGCCAGCCACGCGAGGGGTGGTGGAACCGGGGAGCTGTTTTTT.

The rearrangement links TRBV7-9 to TRBJ2-5, with TRBD1 as a possible D gene (5 bases). The CDR3 is 11 residues long. Trimming pared 3 bases from V and 9 bases from J, leaving 8 bases between. CDR1 is SEHNR, CDR2 FQNEAQ, per germline (reference sequence). As DNA, the CDR3 is TGTGCCAGCAGCTTTAGGGGTTCCCAGTACTTC. As protein: CASSFRGSQYF.